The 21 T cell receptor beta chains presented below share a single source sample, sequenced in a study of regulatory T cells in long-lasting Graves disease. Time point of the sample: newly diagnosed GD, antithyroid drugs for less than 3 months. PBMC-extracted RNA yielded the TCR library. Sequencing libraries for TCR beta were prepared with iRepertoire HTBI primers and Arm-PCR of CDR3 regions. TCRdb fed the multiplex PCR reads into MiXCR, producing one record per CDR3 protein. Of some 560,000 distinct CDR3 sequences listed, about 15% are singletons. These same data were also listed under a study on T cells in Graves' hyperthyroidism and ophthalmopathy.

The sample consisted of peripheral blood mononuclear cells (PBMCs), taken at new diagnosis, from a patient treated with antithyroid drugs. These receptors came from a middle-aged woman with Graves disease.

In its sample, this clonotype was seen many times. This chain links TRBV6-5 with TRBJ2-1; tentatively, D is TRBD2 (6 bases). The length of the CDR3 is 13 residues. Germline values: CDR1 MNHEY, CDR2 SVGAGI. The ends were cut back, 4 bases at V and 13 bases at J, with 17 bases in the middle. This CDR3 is CASSSTPREPQFF. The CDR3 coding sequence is TGTGCCAGCAGTTCCACCCCCCGGGAGCCTCAGTTCTTC.

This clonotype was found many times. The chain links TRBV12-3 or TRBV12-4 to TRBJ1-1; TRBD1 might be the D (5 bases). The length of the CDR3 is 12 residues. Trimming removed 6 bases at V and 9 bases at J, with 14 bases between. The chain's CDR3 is CASRTTAQKAFF. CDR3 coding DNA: TGTGCCAGCAGAACGACAGCTCAAAAAGCTTTCTTT.

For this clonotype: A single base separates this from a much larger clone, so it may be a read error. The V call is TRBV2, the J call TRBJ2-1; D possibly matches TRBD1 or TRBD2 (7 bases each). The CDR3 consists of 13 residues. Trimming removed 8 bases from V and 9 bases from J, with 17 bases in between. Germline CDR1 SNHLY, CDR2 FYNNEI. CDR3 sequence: CASSGGVVSEQFF. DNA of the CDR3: TGTGCCAGCTCAGGGGGGGTCGTGAGTGAGCAGTTCTTC.

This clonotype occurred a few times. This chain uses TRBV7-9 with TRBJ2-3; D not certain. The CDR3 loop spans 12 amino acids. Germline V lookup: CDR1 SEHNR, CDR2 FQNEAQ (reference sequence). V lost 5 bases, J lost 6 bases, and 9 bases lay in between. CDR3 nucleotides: TGTGCCAGCAGCCCCGTGAGGGATACGCAGTATTTT. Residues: CASSPVRDTQYF.

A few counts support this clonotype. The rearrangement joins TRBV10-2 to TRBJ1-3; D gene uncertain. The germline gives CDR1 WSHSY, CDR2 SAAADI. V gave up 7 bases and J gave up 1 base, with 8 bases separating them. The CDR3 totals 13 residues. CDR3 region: CASIGPSGNTIYF. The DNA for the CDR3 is TGCGCCAGCATAGGGCCTTCTGGAAACACCATATATTTT.

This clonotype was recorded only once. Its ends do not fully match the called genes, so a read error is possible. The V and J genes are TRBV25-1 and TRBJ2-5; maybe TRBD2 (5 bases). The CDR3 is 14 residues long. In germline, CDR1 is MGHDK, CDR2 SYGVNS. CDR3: CASSEITRQETQYF. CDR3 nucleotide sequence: TGTGCCAGCAGTGAAATAACTAGACAAGAGACCCAGTATTTC.

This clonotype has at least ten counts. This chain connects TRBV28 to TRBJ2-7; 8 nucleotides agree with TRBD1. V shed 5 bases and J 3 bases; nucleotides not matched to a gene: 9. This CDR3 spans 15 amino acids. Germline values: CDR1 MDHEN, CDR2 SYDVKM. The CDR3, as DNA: TGTGCCAGCAGTAAAAAGACAGGGGAAGACTACGAGCAGTACTTC. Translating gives CASSKKTGEDYEQYF.

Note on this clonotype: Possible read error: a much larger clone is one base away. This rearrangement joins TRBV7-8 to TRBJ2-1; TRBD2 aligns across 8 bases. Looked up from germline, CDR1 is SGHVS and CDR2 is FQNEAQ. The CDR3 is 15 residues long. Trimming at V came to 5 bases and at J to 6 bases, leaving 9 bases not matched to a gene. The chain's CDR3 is CASSPGGGMCNEQFF. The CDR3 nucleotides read TGTGCCAGCAGCCCAGGCGGGGGGATGTGCAATGAGCAGTTCTTC.

The CDR3 DNA sequence: TGTGCCAGCAGTGAGACAGGCCGACTGGGGGGGGCCAACGTCCTGACTTTC. Its protein product is CASSETGRLGGANVLTF. V gene TRBV25-1 combines with J gene TRBJ2-6; maybe TRBD1 (6 bases). V was trimmed by 3 bases and J by 4 bases, leaving 16 bases between them. The CDR3 runs to 17 residues. Germline V lookup: CDR1 MGHDK, CDR2 SYGVNS.

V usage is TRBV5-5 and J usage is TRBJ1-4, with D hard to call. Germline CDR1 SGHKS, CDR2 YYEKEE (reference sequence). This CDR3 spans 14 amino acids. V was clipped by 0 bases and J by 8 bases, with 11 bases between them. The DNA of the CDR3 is TGTGCCAGCAGCTTGGGCTCGTTAGAGGAAAAACTGTTTTTT. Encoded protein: CASSLGSLEEKLFF.

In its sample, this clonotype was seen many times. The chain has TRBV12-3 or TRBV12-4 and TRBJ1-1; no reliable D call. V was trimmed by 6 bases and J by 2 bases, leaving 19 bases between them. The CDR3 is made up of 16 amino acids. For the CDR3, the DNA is TGTGCCAGCAGCATCCTCCCGGAGGGCCGAAACACTGAAGCTTTCTTT. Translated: CASSILPEGRNTEAFF.

CDR3 region: CASSLAVRSGAGELFF. In DNA form, the CDR3 reads TGCGCCAGCAGCTTGGCCGTGAGAAGCGGCGCCGGGGAGCTGTTTTTT. The chain uses TRBV5-1 and TRBJ2-2, with a tentative D call TRBD2 (5 bases). This CDR3 region has 16 residues. CDR1 and CDR2 (germline): SGHRS, YFSETQ. V was trimmed by 0 bases and J by 6 bases, leaving 15 bases between them.

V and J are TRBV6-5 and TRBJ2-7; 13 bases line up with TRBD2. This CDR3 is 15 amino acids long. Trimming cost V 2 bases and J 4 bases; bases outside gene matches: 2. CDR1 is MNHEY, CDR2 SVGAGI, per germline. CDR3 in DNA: TGTGCCAGCAGTTACGGGACTAGCGGGAAGTACGAGCAGTACTTC. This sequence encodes CASSYGTSGKYEQYF.

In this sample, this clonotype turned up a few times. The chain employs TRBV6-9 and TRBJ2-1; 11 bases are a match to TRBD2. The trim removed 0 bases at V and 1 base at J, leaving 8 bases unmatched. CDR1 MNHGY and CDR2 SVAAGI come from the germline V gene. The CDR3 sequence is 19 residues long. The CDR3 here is CASSYSKPLAGGSYNEQFF. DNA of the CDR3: TGTGCCAGCAGTTATTCGAAGCCCCTAGCGGGGGGATCCTACAATGAGCAGTTCTTC.

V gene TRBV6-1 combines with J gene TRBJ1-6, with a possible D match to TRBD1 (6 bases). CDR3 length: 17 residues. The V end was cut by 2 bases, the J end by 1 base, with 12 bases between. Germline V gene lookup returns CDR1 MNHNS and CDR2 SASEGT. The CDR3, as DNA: TGTGCCAGCAGTGAAAGGGGGAGGGGGTCCTATAATTCACCCCTCCACTTT. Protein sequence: CASSERGRGSYNSPLHF.

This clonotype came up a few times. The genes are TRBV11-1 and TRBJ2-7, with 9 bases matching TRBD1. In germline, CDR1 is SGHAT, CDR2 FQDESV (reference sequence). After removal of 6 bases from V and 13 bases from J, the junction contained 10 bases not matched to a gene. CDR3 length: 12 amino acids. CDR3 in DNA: TGTGCCAGCAGAATCGGACAGGGGAATCAATACTTC. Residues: CASRIGQGNQYF.

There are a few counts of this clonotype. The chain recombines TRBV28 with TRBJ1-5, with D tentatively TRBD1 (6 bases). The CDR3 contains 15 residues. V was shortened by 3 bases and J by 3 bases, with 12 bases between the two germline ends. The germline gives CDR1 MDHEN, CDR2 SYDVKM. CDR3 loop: CASSLVTGFNQPQHF. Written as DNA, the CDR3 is TGTGCCAGCAGTTTGGTAACAGGGTTCAATCAGCCCCAGCATTTT.

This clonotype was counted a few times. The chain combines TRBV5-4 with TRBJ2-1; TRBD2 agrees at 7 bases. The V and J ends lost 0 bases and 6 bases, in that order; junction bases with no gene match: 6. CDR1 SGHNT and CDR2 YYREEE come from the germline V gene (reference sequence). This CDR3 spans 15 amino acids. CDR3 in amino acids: CASSLVGGGTNEQFF. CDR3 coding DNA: TGTGCCAGCAGCTTGGTTGGCGGGGGAACCAATGAGCAGTTCTTC.

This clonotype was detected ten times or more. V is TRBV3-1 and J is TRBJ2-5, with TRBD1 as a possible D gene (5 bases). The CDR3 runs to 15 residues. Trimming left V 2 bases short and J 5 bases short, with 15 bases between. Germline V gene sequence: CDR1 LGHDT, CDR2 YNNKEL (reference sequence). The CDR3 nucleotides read TGTGCCAGCAGCCAAAGTCCGGACATTTCCGAGACCCAGTACTTC. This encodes CASSQSPDISETQYF.

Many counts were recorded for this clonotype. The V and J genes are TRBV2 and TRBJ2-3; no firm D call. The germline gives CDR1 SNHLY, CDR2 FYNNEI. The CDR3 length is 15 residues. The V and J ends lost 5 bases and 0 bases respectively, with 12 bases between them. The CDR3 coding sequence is TGTGCCAGCAGTTCCGGCTACCCAAGCACAGATACGCAGTATTTT. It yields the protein CASSSGYPSTDTQYF.

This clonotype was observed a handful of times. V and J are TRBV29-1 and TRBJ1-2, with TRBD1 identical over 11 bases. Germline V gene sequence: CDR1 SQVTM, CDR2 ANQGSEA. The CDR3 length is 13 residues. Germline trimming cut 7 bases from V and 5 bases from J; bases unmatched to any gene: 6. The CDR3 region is CSAPGQGAYGYTF. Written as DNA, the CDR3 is TGCAGCGCGCCCGGACAGGGGGCATATGGCTACACCTTC.